The 7 T cell receptor beta chains in this list originate from one sample, sequenced in a study of T cell changes during pregnancy in multiple sclerosis. Sequencing used immunoSEQ multiplex PCR; TCRdb keeps in-frame clones, though not all of them. The data contain approximately 50,000 clones, roughly 92% of them singletons. Specimen: CD4+ T cells from peripheral blood mononuclear cells, collected after pregnancy. These TCRs come from a female donor with multiple sclerosis, enrolled in a pregnancy study.

This clone occurred once. The chain combines TRBV2 with TRBJ2-2; D is possibly TRBD1 (6 bases). Germline V lookup: CDR1 SNHLY, CDR2 FYNNEI. V lost 5 bases and J 6 bases, leaving 10 bases between the germline ends. The CDR3 is 13 residues long. The CDR3 region is CASSYKGAGELFF. CDR3 DNA: TGTGCCAGCAGTTACAAGGGGGCCGGGGAGCTGTTTTTT.

The chain joins TRBV7-9 to TRBJ1-2, with TRBD1 identical over 7 bases. Germline CDR1 reads SEHNR; CDR2 reads FQNEAQ (reference sequence). The junction had 8 bases not matched to a gene; V was cut back by 4 bases and J by 3 bases. There are 15 residues in the CDR3. The CDR3, as DNA: TGTGCCAGCAGCTCCTACAGGGGAGATGACTATGGCTACACCTTC. The encoded protein is CASSSYRGDDYGYTF.

The gene calls are TRBV5-1 and TRBJ2-5; D is perhaps TRBD2 (7 bases). Trimming removed 4 bases from V and 5 bases from J, with 21 bases in between. Germline V CDR1 and CDR2: SGHRS, YFSETQ. The CDR3 sequence is 16 residues long. The chain's CDR3 is CASSPGQWGGSETQYF. The CDR3 DNA reads TGCGCCAGCAGCCCTGGACAGTGGGGGGGATCGGAGACCCAGTACTTC.

The chain employs TRBV28 and TRBJ2-7; 7 bases agree with TRBD2. The CDR3 sequence is 15 residues long. The trim removed 1 base at V and 7 bases at J, leaving 10 bases unmatched. The V gene's germline CDR1 is MDHEN and CDR2 SYDVKM. The CDR3 loop reads CASSLSPAGESEQYF. The CDR3 DNA follows: TGTGCCAGCAGTTTATCCCCGGCGGGAGAGTCAGAGCAGTACTTC.

The chain recombines TRBV11-1 with TRBJ2-7; 7 bases fit TRBD1. The trim removed 5 bases at V and 6 bases at J, leaving 13 bases unmatched. This CDR3 has 15 amino acids. Germline CDR1 SGHAT, CDR2 FQDESV (reference sequence). The CDR3 sequence is CASSLSRDRLGEQYF. The CDR3 nucleotides read TGTGCCAGCAGCCTCTCCCGGGACAGACTGGGCGAGCAGTACTTC.

V gene TRBV6-6 combines with J gene TRBJ1-1; D remains ambiguous. The V gene's germline CDR1 is MNHNY and CDR2 SVGAGI (reference sequence). V was pared by 8 bases and J by 0 bases, with 4 bases between. This CDR3 has 11 amino acids. The CDR3 sequence is CASWLNTEAFF. For the CDR3, the DNA is TGTGCCAGCTGGCTGAACACTGAAGCTTTCTTT.

This clone was recorded a few times. The V gene is TRBV25-1, the J gene TRBJ1-5, with TRBD1 as a possible D gene (6 bases). CDR3 length: 13 amino acids. The germline V and J ends were trimmed by 4 bases and 5 bases, with 9 bases remaining between them. Germline CDR1 and CDR2: MGHDK and SYGVNS. CDR3 in DNA: TGTGCCAGCAGTGCGGACAGCTATCAGCCCCAGCATTTT. It encodes CASSADSYQPQHF. Full variable domain (outside the CDR3, taken from reference TRBV25-1 and TRBJ1-5): EADIYQTPRYLVIGTGKKITLECSQTMGHDKMYWYQQDPGMELHLIHYSYGVNSTEKGDLSSESTVSRIRTEHFPLTLESARPSHTSQYLCASSADSYQPQHFGDGTRLSIL.